The clone carrying this T cell receptor beta chain was recorded at least ten times. Its antigen is as yet unknown. TCRdb ran MiXCR on the reads and lists one entry per CDR3 protein. The sample consists of about 42,000 distinct CDR3 sequences, roughly an eighth of them appearing once. This entry belongs to a study of type 1 regulatory T cells. Study background: T-allo10 is an in vitro-generated, Tr1-enriched CD4 T cell product specific for alloantigen. Whole-study results and caveats: Tr1 cells had a more restricted TCR repertoire than non-Tr1 cells.

The clonotype comes from a human donor in good health. What was sequenced was cultured non-Tr1 T cells, either the whole culture or a sorted T cell fraction (not recorded which).

The CDR3 region has the DNA TGCAGTGCTAGAGTCCCGACTAGCGGTCACAATGAGCAGTTCTTC. It specifies CSARVPTSGHNEQFF. The chain recombines TRBV20-1 with TRBJ2-1, with 9 bases matching TRBD2. Germline values: CDR1 DFQATT, CDR2 SNEGSKA (reference sequence). J gave up 5 bases and V 1 base, and 6 bases lay outside the gene matches. This CDR3 region has 15 residues.